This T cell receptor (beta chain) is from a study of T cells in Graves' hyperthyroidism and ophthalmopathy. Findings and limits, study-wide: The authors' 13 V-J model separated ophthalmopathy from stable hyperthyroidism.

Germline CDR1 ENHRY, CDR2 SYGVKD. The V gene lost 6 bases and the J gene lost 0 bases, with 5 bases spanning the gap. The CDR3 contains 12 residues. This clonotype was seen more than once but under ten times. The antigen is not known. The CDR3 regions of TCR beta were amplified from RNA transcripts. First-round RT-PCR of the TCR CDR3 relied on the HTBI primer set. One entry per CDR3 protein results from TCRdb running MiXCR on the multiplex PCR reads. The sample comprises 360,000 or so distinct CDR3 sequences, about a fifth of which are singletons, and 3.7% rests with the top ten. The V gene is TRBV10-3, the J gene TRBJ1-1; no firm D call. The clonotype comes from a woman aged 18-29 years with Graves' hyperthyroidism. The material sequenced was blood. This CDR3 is CAIRNLNTEAFF. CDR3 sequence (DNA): TGTGCCATCAGAAACCTGAACACTGAAGCTTTCTTT.